The 2 T cell receptor beta chains below all came from one sample that was sequenced in a study of cytomegalovirus exposure and HLA in healthy donors. Use of 60 Vbeta and 13 Jbeta primers characterized the PCR. Here immunoSEQ multiplex PCR was the method, and the copy in TCRdb shows in-frame clones only, minus some. Here the sample spans some 130,000 clones, 60% to 80% being singletons. Specimen: PBMCs. These receptors originate from a man aged 25-40 years in good health and CMV-seronegative.

This clone has only one observation. The chain uses TRBV28 and TRBJ2-5; possibly TRBD2 for D (6 bases). The CDR3 covers 15 residues. Trimming cost V 3 bases and J 5 bases, with 16 bases left between them. Germline loops: CDR1 MDHEN, CDR2 SYDVKM. CDR3 residues: CASSFGSTRVETQYF. CDR3 DNA: TGTGCCAGCAGTTTCGGGAGTACCAGAGTGGAGACCCAGTACTTC.

The rearrangement joins TRBV28 to TRBJ2-3, with unresolved D. Germline assignment: CDR1 MDHEN and CDR2 SYDVKM. The CDR3 has 13 amino acids. V was clipped by 11 bases and J by 2 bases, with 14 bases between them. The CDR3: CAAGTTATDTQYF. CDR3 DNA: TGTGCCGCAGGAACAACGGCCACAGATACGCAGTATTTT.